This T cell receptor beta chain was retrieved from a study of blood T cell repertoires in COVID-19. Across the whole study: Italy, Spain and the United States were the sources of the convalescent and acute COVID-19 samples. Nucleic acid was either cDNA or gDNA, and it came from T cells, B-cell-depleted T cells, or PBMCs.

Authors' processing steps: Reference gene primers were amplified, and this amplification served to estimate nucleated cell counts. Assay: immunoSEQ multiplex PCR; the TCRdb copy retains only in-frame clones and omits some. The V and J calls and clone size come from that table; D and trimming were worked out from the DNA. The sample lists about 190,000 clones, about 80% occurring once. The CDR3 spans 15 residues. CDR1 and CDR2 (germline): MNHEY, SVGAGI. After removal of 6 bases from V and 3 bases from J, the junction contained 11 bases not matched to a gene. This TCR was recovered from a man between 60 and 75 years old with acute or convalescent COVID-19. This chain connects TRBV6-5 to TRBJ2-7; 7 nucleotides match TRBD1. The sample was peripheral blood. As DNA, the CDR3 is TGTGCCAGCAGCTACAGGGGTGAGAGAGACTACGAGCAGTACTTC. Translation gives CASSYRGERDYEQYF.